This TCR beta chain was sequenced in a study of cytomegalovirus exposure and HLA in healthy donors. General observations from the study: High specificity and sensitivity for cytomegalovirus status were reported for the classifier.

To note about this clone: What it recognizes is unknown.

Looked up from germline, CDR1 is SGHAT and CDR2 is FQNNGV. The CDR3 has 15 amino acids. The junction had 4 bases not matched to a gene; V was cut back by 2 bases and J by 0 bases. The assay was immunoSEQ multiplex PCR, and TCRdb's table has in-frame clones only and misses some. The profile shows 100,000 to 150,000 clones, around nine tenths of them singletons. The V call is TRBV11-2, the J call TRBJ2-7; 7 bases agree with TRBD2. This receptor was obtained from a woman younger than 30 in good health and CMV-seronegative. The sample comprised PBMCs. CDR3 sequence: CASSLHGTTSYEQYF. The CDR3 DNA follows: TGTGCCAGCAGCTTACACGGGACTACCTCCTACGAGCAGTACTTC.